This T cell receptor (beta chain) was profiled in a study of T cell repertoires in cytomegalovirus infection (dated by TCRdb to between 2018 and 2021). Regarding the research as a whole: Because public TCR beta signatures pointed to carriage of CMV infection together with the matching HLA type, the HLA type of each donor mattered for the analysis.

The CDR3 measures 14 amino acids from cysteine to phenylalanine. Just the 42-base CDR3 DNA is kept, in frame starting at base 1. V is clipped by 0 bases and J by 4 bases, and the sequence between their germline boundaries is 9 bases long. The germline V gene encodes CDR1 LNHNV and CDR2 YYDKDF (reference sequence). The full study reports these points: In the ex vivo response, HLA-C-restricted CMV-specific TCR beta clonotypes were dominant, and in two of eight donors the single most frequent clonotype came from this HLA-C-restricted group. In both this cohort and an independent cohort of several hundred donors, the cumulative frequency of public TCR beta family members distinguished carriers of CMV infection plus the relevant HLA type.

This clonotype showed up just a few times. What antigen it recognizes has not been identified. Per-base quality was not reported, and no clone a single base away is much larger than it. The listed sequencing device is Illumina HiSeq 1500. TCRdb trimmed public reads at Q25 via fastp, called clones via MiXCR and kept in-frame beta chains. Duplicate CDR3 protein sequences are folded into a single record with the most common DNA and genes. The table for this sample lists approximately 200,000 distinct CDR3 sequences; 22% of them were counted only once. The ten top clones hold 15% to 20% of the sample. Recombination linked TRBV15 to TRBJ2-5; no confident D gene assignment can be made. The sample consisted of CD8+ T cells from PBMCs. This TCR was sampled from a human donor in good health (CMV status not recorded). Some clones in this sample may be carry-over from other donors' samples. At the DNA level, the sequence is TGTGCCACCAGCAGAGATGCGGCCGTAGAGACCCAGTACTTC. This yields the protein CATSRDAAVETQYF.